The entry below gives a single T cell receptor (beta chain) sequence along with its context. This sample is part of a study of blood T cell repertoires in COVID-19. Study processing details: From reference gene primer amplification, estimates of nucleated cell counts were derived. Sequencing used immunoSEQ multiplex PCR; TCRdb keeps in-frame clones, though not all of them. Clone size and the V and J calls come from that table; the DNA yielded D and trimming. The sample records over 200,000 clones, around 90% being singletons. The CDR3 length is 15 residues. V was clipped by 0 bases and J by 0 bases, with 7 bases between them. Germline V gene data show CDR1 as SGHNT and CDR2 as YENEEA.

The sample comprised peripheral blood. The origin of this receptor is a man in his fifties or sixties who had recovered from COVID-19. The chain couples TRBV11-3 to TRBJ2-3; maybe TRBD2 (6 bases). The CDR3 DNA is TGTGCCAGCAGCTTAGACGCGGGAAGCACAGATACGCAGTATTTT. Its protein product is CASSLDAGSTDTQYF.